Listed below are T cell receptor beta chains from one sample, sequenced in a study of T cell responses to AZD1222 COVID-19 vaccine. Data came from immunoSEQ multiplex PCR; TCRdb stores just in-frame clones and leaves some out. The sample includes around 110,000 clones, roughly nine tenths seen only once; the top ten take over 1.5%. The sequencing here drew on peripheral blood, taken on day 0 of AZD1222 vaccination. These TCRs come from an adult in good health. Each CDR3 is given with its conserved first and last residue. The D gene is left open where the match is weak. For some rows the clone size is stated as once, few or many, or as a class when expanded; others skip it.

j_call	d_call	v_call	clone_size	cdr3_nt	cdr3_aa
TRBJ1-3	TRBD1	TRBV6-5	once	TGTGCCAGCAGTTACTCGGGACAGGGAAACACCATATATTTT	CASSYSGQGNTIYF
TRBJ1-1	.	TRBV7-9	.	TGTGCCAGCAGCCATTCCGGGAGGAACACTGAAGCTTTCTTT	CASSHSGRNTEAFF
TRBJ2-1	.	TRBV11-3	.	TGTGCCAGCAGCTTAATGCCGACAGACTACAATGAGCAGTTCTTC	CASSLMPTDYNEQFF
TRBJ1-2	TRBD1	TRBV18	few	TGTGCCAGCTCACAAGGACAGGGACGGGGTTACTATCATGGCTACACCTTC	CASSQGQGRGYYHGYTF
TRBJ2-7	.	TRBV3-1/TRBV3-2	.	TGTGCCAGCAGCCAAGTAGTAGACGGGGGCCTCTCCGAGCAGTACTTC	CASSQVVDGGLSEQYF
TRBJ1-2	.	TRBV2	.	TGTGCCAGCAGTGATAGGGACACCCTCCAGAGCTACACCTTC	CASSDRDTLQSYTF
TRBJ1-5	TRBD1	TRBV19	.	TGTGCCAGTAGCGGACAGGGGACGGGTCAGCCCCAGCATTTT	CASSGQGTGQPQHF
TRBJ1-4	.	TRBV10-3	.	TGTGCCATCTCCCGGGGGCCTAATGAAAAACTGTTTTTT	CAISRGPNEKLFF
TRBJ1-2	TRBD1	TRBV10-1	.	TGCGCCAGCAGTGAACAGGGGAACTATGGCTACACCTTC	CASSEQGNYGYTF
TRBJ1-2	TRBD1	TRBV2	.	TGTGCCAGCAGTGGACAGGGGGGCCCCTACGGCTACACCTTC	CASSGQGGPYGYTF
TRBJ1-5	.	TRBV30	.	TGTGCCTTCTCCCCTGGGGCAGGGTCGAGCAATCAGCCCCAGCATTTT	CAFSPGAGSSNQPQHF
TRBJ2-1	.	TRBV5-4	.	TGTGCCAGCAGCCGGAGGGGTGGGGGCAACAATGAGCAGTTCTTC	CASSRRGGGNNEQFF
TRBJ1-5	.	TRBV19	.	TGTGCCAGTAGTATCGCGGGGCGAAGCAATCAGCCCCAGCATTTT	CASSIAGRSNQPQHF
TRBJ2-4	.	TRBV11-3	.	TGTGCCAGCAGCCTGAACATAAAAAACATTCAGTACTTC	CASSLNIKNIQYF
TRBJ1-4	.	TRBV5-1	.	TGCGCCAGCAGCTTGCTTTCGGCAGAAAAACTGTTTTTT	CASSLLSAEKLFF
TRBJ1-2	.	TRBV18	.	TGTGCCAGCTCACCTGCCGCAGGGGTTGACTATGGCTACACCTTC	CASSPAAGVDYGYTF
TRBJ1-4	TRBD1	TRBV18	.	TGTGCCAGCTCACCGGGACAGAGTGAAAAACTGTTTTTT	CASSPGQSEKLFF
TRBJ2-7	TRBD1	TRBV7-7	once	TGTGCTAGCAGCCTGGGGACAGGCTATCCCTACGAGCAGTACTTC	CASSLGTGYPYEQYF
TRBJ1-6	.	TRBV7-2	.	TGTGCCAGCAGCTTAGAGGGAGTTGGTTCGCCCCTCCACTTT	CASSLEGVGSPLHF
TRBJ1-5	.	TRBV20-1	.	TGCAGTGCTAGTGTTTATCCGAATCAGCCCCAGCATTTT	CSASVYPNQPQHF
TRBJ2-5	.	TRBV7-6	once	TGTGCCAGCAGCTTTTTAGCGGAAGAGACCCAGTACTTC	CASSFLAEETQYF
TRBJ2-3	TRBD1	TRBV5-1	once	TGCGCCAGCAGAGGGGGGACAGGGGGCTCCACAGATACGCAGTATTTT	CASRGGTGGSTDTQYF
TRBJ1-6	TRBD1	TRBV19	.	TGTGCCAGTAGCCCCGGGACAGGGCGGAATTCACCCCTCCACTTT	CASSPGTGRNSPLHF
TRBJ1-6	.	TRBV19	few	TGTGCCAGTAGTATCCCTGGTTCACCCCTCCACTTT	CASSIPGSPLHF